A selection of T cell receptor beta chains follows, all from one sample in a study of blood T cell repertoires in COVID-19. Generated by immunoSEQ multiplex PCR, the TCRdb table keeps only in-frame clones and is missing some. This table has roughly 260,000 clones, around nine tenths appearing once. Sequenced: PBMCs or T cells enriched from blood (not recorded which). The receptors shown here come from a woman aged 18 to 35 who had recovered from COVID-19. Both conserved end residues are part of each CDR3. A D gene is named only where the DNA matches it firmly. The size entry is marked missing in some rows and otherwise reads once, few, many or a size class.

j_call | d_call | clone_size | v_call | cdr3_nt | cdr3_aa
TRBJ2-7 | TRBD2 | . | TRBV28 | TGTGCCAGCAGTTTAAGCGGGAGGGCCTACGAGCAGTACTTC | CASSLSGRAYEQYF
TRBJ2-7 | TRBD1 | once | TRBV6-2/TRBV6-3 | TGTGCCAGCAGTTACTCACAGGGGGTCGGCGAGCAGTACTTC | CASSYSQGVGEQYF
TRBJ2-7 | . | . | TRBV9 | TGTGCCAGCAGCGTGGGCGATTCCTACGAGCAGTACTTC | CASSVGDSYEQYF
TRBJ2-7 | . | . | TRBV12-1 | TGTGCCAGCACGGGACTAGCCTTCTCCTACGAGCAGTACTTC | CASTGLAFSYEQYF
TRBJ1-6 | TRBD1 | . | TRBV19 | TGTGCCAGTAAGGGACAGGGGACGGACAGTTCACCCCTCCACTTT | CASKGQGTDSSPLHF
TRBJ2-3 | TRBD2 | . | TRBV27 | TGTGCCAGCACCCACCGGCTAGCGGGAGGTCCTCAGGGCACAGATACGCAGTATTTT | CASTHRLAGGPQGTDTQYF
TRBJ2-3 | . | . | TRBV28 | TGTGCCAGCAGCCTCTACACAGATACGCAGTATTTT | CASSLYTDTQYF
TRBJ2-5 | TRBD1 | once | TRBV5-1 | TGCGCCAGCAGCTTGGAACAGGGGGCTTGGGAGACCCAGTACTTC | CASSLEQGAWETQYF
TRBJ2-5 | TRBD1 | . | TRBV5-1 | TGCGCCAGCAGCTTGGGGGGACAGTTAGAGACCCAGTACTTC | CASSLGGQLETQYF
TRBJ1-5 | . | . | TRBV7-9 | TGTGCCAGCAGCCTTCTAAATCAGCCCCAGCATTTT | CASSLLNQPQHF
TRBJ2-7 | TRBD1 | once | TRBV30 | TGTGCCTGGAGTATGGGACAGGGGGCTTACGAGCAGTACTTC | CAWSMGQGAYEQYF
TRBJ2-5 | TRBD2 | . | TRBV7-9 | TGTGCCAGCAGCTTATCACTAGCGGGGGTCCAGTACTTC | CASSLSLAGVQYF
TRBJ1-6 | . | . | TRBV30 | TGTGCCTGGAGTGACAGGCATTCACCCCTCCACTTT | CAWSDRHSPLHF
TRBJ2-5 | TRBD2 | once | TRBV7-2 | TGTGCCAGCAGCTTAGCTAGCGGGAGGGCTTGGCAAGAGACCCAGTACTTC | CASSLASGRAWQETQYF
TRBJ2-5 | . | . | TRBV6-2/TRBV6-3 | TGTGCCAGCAGTTACGCGATCCCGGGGGAGACCCAGTACTTC | CASSYAIPGETQYF
TRBJ2-2 | . | once | TRBV10-1 | TGCGCCAGCAGTGAGGTTACTAGGCGGGACACCGGGGAGCTGTTTTTT | CASSEVTRRDTGELFF
TRBJ2-7 | . | . | TRBV21-1 | TGTGCCAGCAGCAAAAGCCGCGCGGGGGTAACCTACGAGCAGTACTTC | CASSKSRAGVTYEQYF
TRBJ2-7 | TRBD1 | . | TRBV5-6 | TGTGCCAGCAGCCAGTCCGGGACAGGGGGCTTTCTCTTCAGCGAGCAGTACTTC | CASSQSGTGGFLFSEQYF
TRBJ2-5 | TRBD2 | . | TRBV7-9 | TGTGCCAGCAGCGATGGACTAGCGGGCTGGCAAGAGACCCAGTACTTC | CASSDGLAGWQETQYF
TRBJ1-2 | . | once | TRBV9 | TGTGCCAGCAGCACCGGACTCTATGGCTACACCTTC | CASSTGLYGYTF
TRBJ2-7 | . | . | TRBV29-1 | TGCAGCGTTGAAGATCCGGGGGGCCGGTACGAGCAGTACTTC | CSVEDPGGRYEQYF
TRBJ1-6 | . | once | TRBV5-4 | TGTGCCAGCAGCTTGGGGGGAGGGGGTGGATGGGTTTCACCCCTCCACTTT | CASSLGGGGGWVSPLHF
TRBJ2-1 | . | . | TRBV29-1 | TGCAGCGTGGAAAGGGGTTGGGACTACAATGAGCAGTTCTTC | CSVERGWDYNEQFF
TRBJ1-5 | . | . | TRBV3-1/TRBV3-2 | TGTGCCAGCAGCCAAGATGGTTCGAGAGATCAGCCCCAGCATTTT | CASSQDGSRDQPQHF
TRBJ1-5 | . | . | TRBV10-3 | TGTGCCATCAGTGACCATGGGGGCGCCTCGGGTCAGCCCCAGCATTTT | CAISDHGGASGQPQHF
TRBJ2-7 | TRBD1 | few | TRBV6-1 | TGTGCCAGCAGTGAATTCCCGACAGGGGGCGACGAGCAGTACTTC | CASSEFPTGGDEQYF
TRBJ2-2 | . | . | TRBV28 | TGTGCCAGCAGTTCTCTAGGGGTGAACACCGGGGAGCTGTTTTTT | CASSSLGVNTGELFF
TRBJ2-3 | . | . | TRBV14 | TGTGCCAGCAGTCAACTCCCAGATACGCAGTATTTT | CASSQLPDTQYF
TRBJ1-2 | TRBD1 | . | TRBV4-3 | TGCGCCAGCAGCCAACTTCGACAGGGGGCCATCTATGGCTACACCTTC | CASSQLRQGAIYGYTF
TRBJ2-1 | . | . | TRBV9 | TGTGCCAGCAGCTTAGGGCCGAACAATGAGCAGTTCTTC | CASSLGPNNEQFF
TRBJ1-1 | . | . | TRBV6-5 | TGTGCCAGCAGTTCCGCCGGGGGACGGCAGAACACTGAAGCTTTCTTT | CASSSAGGRQNTEAFF
TRBJ1-6 | . | . | TRBV7-9 | TGTGCCAGCAGGGAACAGGACAGCTCCTATAATTCACCCCTCCACTTT | CASREQDSSYNSPLHF
TRBJ1-6 | . | . | TRBV4-3 | TGCGCCAGCAGCCAAGATCTAAGACAGTCACCCCTCCACTTT | CASSQDLRQSPLHF
TRBJ1-2 | . | . | TRBV2 | TGCGGGGGAAAGGGTTTACGGCGTGGCTACACCTTC | CGGKGLRRGYTF
TRBJ1-1 | . | . | TRBV12-2 | TGTGCAAGTCGCTTAACCCCCCAGGGGTTGGGTCGTAACACTGAAGCTTTCTTT | CASRLTPQGLGRNTEAFF
TRBJ2-1 | TRBD2 | . | TRBV5-1 | TGCGCCAGCAGCGCTGGGACTACAGATTACAATGAGCAGTTCTTC | CASSAGTTDYNEQFF
TRBJ1-1 | TRBD1 | . | TRBV3-1/TRBV3-2 | TGTGCCAGCAGCCAGACAGGGGGCTGGGACACTGAAGCTTTCTTT | CASSQTGGWDTEAFF
TRBJ2-5 | TRBD1 | . | TRBV7-9 | TGTGCCAGCAGCCAGACAGGGGGTTGGGAGACCCAGTACTTC | CASSQTGGWETQYF
TRBJ2-7 | . | . | TRBV19 | TGTGCCAGTAGTATTAAAGACTTGCGCGAGCAGTACTTC | CASSIKDLREQYF
TRBJ2-3 | . | . | TRBV7-2 | TGTGCCAGCAGCTTAGGAGCGTTCACAGATACGCAGTATTTT | CASSLGAFTDTQYF